A selection of T cell receptor beta chains follows, all from one sample in a study of PD-L1 blockade in urothelial cancer. The repertoire was sequenced with immunoSEQ multiplex PCR; TCRdb's copy has only in-frame clones and lacks some. The sample includes around 100,000 clones, nearly 90% of them seen just once. The sequenced sample was PBMCs, obtained around atezolizumab (anti-PD-L1) treatment. Receptors originate from a man aged 55 to 70 with urothelial cancer. Both conserved end residues are part of each CDR3. A D gene is named only where the DNA matches it firmly. Some rows have no size entry. The others give once, few or many, or a class for an expanded clone.

>TRBV18|.|TRBJ2-3|15|TRBD1
CASSPATGRTDTQYF
TGTGCCAGCTCACCCGCGACAGGGCGCACAGATACGCAGTATTTT
>TRBV7-2|.|TRBJ2-7|15|TRBD2
CASSLAGGPPYEQYF
TGTGCCAGCAGCCTAGCGGGGGGACCGCCCTACGAGCAGTACTTC
>TRBV10-2|.|TRBJ1-2|14|.
CASSETRGNYGYTF
TGCGCCAGCAGTGAAACGCGGGGGAACTATGGCTACACCTTC
>TRBV5-1|.|TRBJ1-4|16|.
CASSVTPPSTNEKLFF
TGCGCCAGCAGCGTGACTCCGCCTTCAACTAATGAAAAACTGTTTTTT
>TRBV7-2|.|TRBJ2-7|11|.
CASSLLDEQYF
TGTGCCAGCAGCTTACTCGACGAGCAGTACTTC
>TRBV4-1|.|TRBJ2-3|15|.
CASSQDTILTDTQYF
TGCGCCAGCAGCCAAGACACTATCCTCACAGATACGCAGTATTTT
>TRBV7-2|.|TRBJ2-2|13|.
CASSLPFSGELFF
TGTGCCAGCAGCTTACCCTTTTCCGGGGAGCTGTTTTTT
>TRBV5-6|.|TRBJ1-4|15|TRBD1
CASSLQTGGSEKLFF
TGTGCCAGCAGCCTTCAGACAGGGGGCAGTGAAAAACTGTTTTTT
>TRBV5-1|.|TRBJ2-7|13|TRBD1
CASSRDREDEQYF
TGCGCCAGCAGCCGGGACAGGGAGGACGAGCAGTACTTC
>TRBV10-3|.|TRBJ2-1|13|.
CAIASEGDGEQFF
TGTGCCATCGCTAGCGAGGGCGACGGTGAGCAGTTCTTC
>TRBV4-2|.|TRBJ1-2|15|.
CASSQDGQGTYGYTF
TGTGCCAGCAGCCAAGATGGTCAGGGGACCTATGGCTACACCTTC
>TRBV7-2|.|TRBJ2-1|16|TRBD2
CASSVIGLGGLNEQFF
TGTGCCAGCAGCGTTATCGGACTAGGCGGGTTGAATGAGCAGTTCTTC
>TRBV9|.|TRBJ2-5|14|.
CASSVAPGTETQYF
TGTGCCAGCAGCGTAGCCCCGGGTACGGAGACCCAGTACTTC
>TRBV5-1|.|TRBJ2-2|17|TRBD2
CASSLSQTSSNTGELFF
TGCGCCAGCAGCTTGTCGCAGACTAGCTCTAACACCGGGGAGCTGTTTTTT
>TRBV19|.|TRBJ1-4|14|TRBD1
CASSKRTGYEKLFF
TGTGCCAGTAGTAAGCGGACAGGGTATGAAAAACTGTTTTTT
>TRBV9|.|TRBJ2-1|16|TRBD2
CASSVGYSGGADEQFF
TGTGCCAGCAGCGTAGGGTATAGCGGGGGGGCCGATGAGCAGTTCTTC
>TRBV14|.|TRBJ1-2|15|TRBD1
CASSEETGGTYGYTF
TGTGCCAGCAGCGAAGAGACAGGGGGAACCTATGGCTACACCTTC
>TRBV21-1|.|TRBJ1-1|17|.
CASSKSGTIGASTEAFF
TGTGCCAGCAGCAAAAGCGGGACCATTGGGGCGAGCACTGAAGCTTTCTTT
>TRBV19|.|TRBJ2-7|15|.
CASSQPGQVTYEQYF
TGTGCCAGTAGTCAGCCAGGGCAGGTAACCTACGAGCAGTACTTC
>TRBV15|few|TRBJ2-2|15|.
CATSMLARGSGELFF
TGTGCCACCAGCATGTTAGCCAGGGGAAGCGGGGAGCTGTTTTTT
>TRBV7-8|.|TRBJ1-2|13|.
CASRRQAGYGYTF
TGTGCCAGCAGGAGACAGGCCGGCTATGGCTACACCTTC
>TRBV11-3|few|TRBJ2-3|13|.
CATQGFGTDTQYF
TGTGCCACACAGGGTTTCGGCACAGATACGCAGTATTTT
>TRBV11-3|.|TRBJ2-5|13|.
CASSLNRQETQYF
TGTGCCAGCAGCTTAAACAGACAAGAGACCCAGTACTTC
>TRBV7-2|.|TRBJ1-6|18|.
CASSLSTGLRSYNSPLHF
TGTGCCAGCAGCTTATCGACGGGTCTCCGGTCCTATAATTCACCCCTCCACTTT
>TRBV4-2|once|TRBJ2-1|19|TRBD2
CASSQGAGVGGSSYNEQFF
TGTGCCAGCAGCCAAGGGGCGGGGGTTGGTGGGAGCTCCTACAATGAGCAGTTCTTC
>TRBV4-2|.|TRBJ1-2|11|.
CASSPCYGYTF
TGTGCCAGCAGCCCATGCTATGGCTACACCTTC